This T cell receptor beta chain was found in a study of Graves' ophthalmopathy and Graves' hyperthyroidism. Overall study findings and caveats: From stable hyperthyroidism, ophthalmopathy was separated by a 13-signature model with just over 85% sensitivity and about 81% specificity. Blood was where most expanded thyroid clonotypes above 0.001 frequency also turned up.

The trim removed 5 bases at V and 5 bases at J, leaving 7 bases unmatched. There are 15 residues in the CDR3. The germline V gene encodes CDR1 SGHAT and CDR2 FQNNGV. TCR beta CDR3 regions were amplified from RNA transcripts. The first round was an RT-PCR with HTBI primers, and the second round was a multiplex PCR. A single record per CDR3 protein comes from TCRdb applying MiXCR to the multiplex PCR reads. The sample gives about 500,000 distinct CDR3 sequences, under 15% of which show up once; 9.8% is in the top ten. PBMCs stemmed from more than 9.5 ml of fresh peripheral blood. This clonotype was picked up many times. What it recognizes is unknown.

The specimen was blood. The rearrangement uses TRBV11-2 and TRBJ1-2; TRBD1 agrees at 11 bases. The receptor was derived from a woman aged 30 to 39 with Graves' ophthalmopathy. CDR3 bases: TGTGCCAGCAGCCCGCGGACAGGGGGCCGGTATGGCTACACCTTC. Translated: CASSPRTGGRYGYTF.